These 23 T cell receptor beta chains share one sample of origin, sequenced in a study of T cell responses to AZD1222 COVID-19 vaccine. The data were produced by immunoSEQ multiplex PCR, yet TCRdb's version contains in-frame clones alone and is incomplete. The data hold about 99,000 clones, with 75% to 95% observed a single time. Material: peripheral blood, obtained on day 0 of AZD1222 vaccination. These receptor sequences come from an adult in good health.

This clone was picked up a small number of times. The chain combines TRBV29-1 with TRBJ2-1; maybe TRBD2 (5 bases). V lost 7 bases and J 4 bases, leaving 11 bases between the germline ends. This CDR3 contains 12 residues. The V gene's germline CDR1 is SQVTM and CDR2 ANQGSEA. CDR3 nucleotide sequence: TGCAGCGCCTGGGAGAGGTACAATGAGCAGTTCTTC. Protein sequence: CSAWERYNEQFF.

J is TRBJ2-1 and V is TRBV5-1, with TRBD2 matching 14 bases. The V gene's germline CDR1 is SGHRS and CDR2 YFSETQ. Trimming cost V 5 bases and J 12 bases; bases outside gene matches: 7. The CDR3 has 14 residues. CDR3 sequence: CASSPGTSGSTQFF. The CDR3 DNA is TGCGCCAGCAGTCCCGGGACTAGCGGGAGCACGCAGTTCTTC.

This clone occurred a few times. The rearrangement uses TRBV5-1 and TRBJ1-1; D remains unclear. Per the germline V gene, CDR1 is SGHRS and CDR2 is YFSETQ. V lost 3 bases and J 3 bases, leaving 15 bases between the germline ends. This CDR3 has 15 residues. CDR3 in amino acids: CASSYYTEAHTEAFF. The DNA for the CDR3 is TGCGCCAGCAGCTACTACACAGAAGCCCACACTGAAGCTTTCTTT.

The CDR3 DNA is TGCAGCGTTGGCACGACCTTGAACACTGAAGCTTTCTTT. Its protein is CSVGTTLNTEAFF. The chain joins TRBV29-1 to TRBJ1-1; no clear D gene. The CDR3 covers 13 residues. Germline CDR1 reads SQVTM; CDR2 reads ANQGSEA. V shed 4 bases and J shed 0 bases, with 9 bases lying between them. The entire variable domain, with the rest obtained from reference TRBV29-1 and TRBJ1-1, is as follows: SAVISQKPSRDICQRGTSLTIQCQVDSQVTMMFWYRQQPGQSLTLIATANQGSEATYESGFVIDKFPISRPNLTFSTLTVSNMSPEDSSIYLCSVGTTLNTEAFFGQGTRLTVV.

This rearrangement joins TRBV18 to TRBJ1-4; D gene uncertain. V lost 3 bases and J 5 bases, leaving 19 bases between the germline ends. The CDR3 runs to 17 residues. Germline CDR1 KGHSH, CDR2 LQKENI. CDR3 DNA sequence: TGTGCCAGCTCACCGTATAGTTTTACAAAGACCAATGAAAAACTGTTTTTT. It codes for CASSPYSFTKTNEKLFF.

The V call is TRBV7-2, the J call TRBJ1-1, with no clear D. CDR3 length: 14 residues. With 2 bases removed from V and 8 bases from J, the gap between germline ends came to 15 bases. Germline V gene sequence: CDR1 SGHTA, CDR2 FQGNSA. CDR3 protein: CASSLSGTKLEAFF. For the CDR3, the DNA is TGTGCCAGCAGCTTATCTGGTACCAAGCTGGAAGCTTTCTTT.

The chain combines TRBV6-2 or TRBV6-3 with TRBJ1-2, with D hard to call. The CDR3 runs 13 residues. Per the germline V gene, CDR1 is MNHEY and CDR2 is SVGEGT. V was shortened by 2 bases and J by 2 bases, with 6 bases between the two germline ends. The CDR3 reads CASSYPNNYGYTF. DNA of the CDR3: TGTGCCAGCAGTTACCCCAACAACTATGGCTACACCTTC.

This clone was recorded a few times. The sample carries other DNA sequences with the same CDR3. CDR3 residues: CASSVGLQNTGELFF. The CDR3 coding sequence is TGTGCCAGCAGCGTAGGTCTGCAGAACACCGGGGAGCTGTTTTTT. This chain uses TRBV9 with TRBJ2-2; the D is unclear. The germline gives CDR1 SGDLS, CDR2 YYNGEE. This CDR3 is 15 amino acids long. The germline V and J ends were trimmed by 0 bases and 1 base, with 7 bases remaining between them.

The rearrangement uses TRBV5-1 and TRBJ1-2; a weak D match, TRBD1 (6 bases). The germline gives CDR1 SGHRS, CDR2 YFSETQ. CDR3 length: 14 residues. Trimming removed 4 bases at V and 2 bases at J, with 12 bases between. CDR3 protein: CASSLGGANYGYTF. The CDR3 DNA reads TGCGCCAGCAGCCTGGGGGGGGCCAACTATGGCTACACCTTC.

J is TRBJ1-5 and V is TRBV2; tentatively, D is TRBD1 (5 bases). Trimming stripped 8 bases from V and 4 bases from J, with 18 bases between. The CDR3 sequence is 15 residues long. Germline CDR1 SNHLY, CDR2 FYNNEI. This CDR3 is CASRPGEPSNQPQHF. CDR3 DNA sequence: TGTGCCAGCCGACCGGGGGAACCTTCTAATCAGCCCCAGCATTTT.

This clone was detected a few times. CDR3 sequence (DNA): TGTGCCAGTACCTCGACAGATAGCAATCAGCCCCAGCATTTT. Residues: CASTSTDSNQPQHF. The gene calls are TRBV19 and TRBJ1-5; weak D call: TRBD1 (5 bases). The V and J ends lost 7 bases and 0 bases respectively, with 10 bases between them. The CDR3 has 14 amino acids. Germline V gene data show CDR1 as LNHDA and CDR2 as SQIVND (reference sequence).

CDR3: CSAPTVGEQYF. DNA of the CDR3: TGCAGTGCTCCTACAGTGGGTGAGCAGTACTTC. This chain uses TRBV20-1 with TRBJ2-7; D remains ambiguous. V lost 5 bases, J lost 7 bases, and 12 bases lay in between. Germline CDR1 is DFQATT and CDR2 is SNEGSKA (reference sequence). The CDR3 length is 11 residues.

The chain combines TRBV11-2 with TRBJ1-4; D possibly corresponds to TRBD1 (6 bases). This CDR3 contains 14 residues. The V and J ends lost 2 bases and 8 bases respectively, with 12 bases between them. Germline V gives CDR1 SGHAT, CDR2 FQNNGV. CDR3 in amino acids: CASSLNRASEKLFF. CDR3 nucleotides: TGTGCCAGCAGCTTAAACAGGGCGAGCGAAAAACTGTTTTTT.

This clone was recorded only once. This chain connects TRBV4-2 to TRBJ2-4, with D perhaps assigned TRBD1 or TRBD2 (5 bases each). Germline V gene data show CDR1 as LGHNA and CDR2 as YNFKEQ. Trimming took 1 base from V and 9 from J, leaving 13 bases between them. The CDR3 totals 14 residues. Here the CDR3 DNA reads TGTGCCAGCAGCCAAGGGGGCGGGTTGGCCATTCAGTACTTC. It translates to CASSQGGGLAIQYF.

Notes on this clone: A junction boundary mismatches the germline segment, possibly from a read error. The V gene is TRBV7-3, the J gene TRBJ2-7, with a weak D call TRBD2 (6 bases). Germline assignment: CDR1 SGHTA and CDR2 FQGTGA. The CDR3 sequence is 14 residues long. DNA for the CDR3: TGTGCCAGCAGCTCCAACCCATTGGGGGGACCACCCGTCTTC. Translation: CASSSNPLGGPPVF.

V and J are TRBV27 and TRBJ2-7; a possible D gene is TRBD1 (5 bases). This CDR3 contains 15 residues. From germline, CDR1 is MNHEY and CDR2 SMNVEV (reference sequence). V shed 2 bases and J shed 0 bases, with 11 bases lying between them. The CDR3 here is CASSLKGAGSYEQYF. The CDR3 DNA is TGTGCCAGCAGTTTAAAAGGGGCCGGCTCCTACGAGCAGTACTTC.

The chain combines TRBV6-5 with TRBJ1-4; possible D gene TRBD1, 5 bases. The V and J ends lost 4 bases and 14 bases respectively, with 23 bases between them. CDR1 MNHEY and CDR2 SVGAGI come from the germline V gene. CDR3 size: 15 residues. The CDR3 coding sequence is TGTGCCAGCAGTTCTCAACCTCTAGCCAGGGAACAGCTGTTTTTT. Protein sequence: CASSSQPLAREQLFF.

The genes are TRBV11-2 and TRBJ2-7; the D gene is possibly TRBD2 (5 bases). The length of the CDR3 is 13 residues. Germline V gives CDR1 SGHAT, CDR2 FQNNGV. V was trimmed by 4 bases and J by 6 bases, leaving 13 bases between them. CDR3 sequence (DNA): TGTGCCAGCAGCTCGCCTAGGGAGTCCGAGCAGTACTTC. This sequence encodes CASSSPRESEQYF.

The rearrangement uses TRBV6-5 and TRBJ1-6; 8 positions match TRBD1. This CDR3 has 14 residues. Germline CDR1 reads MNHEY; CDR2 reads SVGAGI. The junction had 1 base not matched to a gene; V was cut back by 2 bases and J by 7 bases. CDR3 nucleotide sequence: TGTGCCAGCAGTTACGACAGGGGAAATTCACCCCTCCACTTT. This translates into CASSYDRGNSPLHF.

The chain links TRBV19 to TRBJ2-5; D call uncertain. The germline CDR1 and CDR2 sequences are LNHDA and SQIVND (reference sequence). The V and J ends lost 3 bases and 3 bases respectively, with 8 bases between them. The CDR3 is made up of 13 amino acids. DNA for the CDR3: TGTGCCAGTAGTATCCGGATTAAAGAGACCCAGTACTTC. It codes for CASSIRIKETQYF.

The gene calls are TRBV24-1 and TRBJ1-5; D is ambiguous. The CDR3 is 13 amino acids. The germline CDR1 and CDR2 sequences are KGHDR and SFDVKD. The V gene lost 9 bases and the J gene lost 6 bases, with 14 bases spanning the gap. This CDR3 is CATSLHGSQPQHF. DNA for the CDR3: TGTGCCACCTCACTTCATGGGAGTCAGCCCCAGCATTTT.

This clone was observed a single time. The chain recombines TRBV19 with TRBJ2-1; either TRBD1 or TRBD2 may fit D (5 bases each). The CDR3 contains 15 residues. The germline V gene encodes CDR1 LNHDA and CDR2 SQIVND (reference sequence). Trimming shortened V by 5 bases and J by 4 bases, and 15 bases separated the two germline ends. The CDR3 DNA sequence: TGTGCCAGTAGTTATCAAGGGACGGATTACAATGAGCAGTTCTTC. Translating it yields CASSYQGTDYNEQFF.

This chain's CDR3 is CASSLLQGTQYF. DNA for the CDR3: TGTGCCAGCAGCTTACTGCAGGGTACGCAGTATTTT. This chain uses TRBV11-3 with TRBJ2-3; TRBD1 might be the D (5 bases). V was cut by 2 bases and J by 8 bases, with 8 bases left in between. Germline CDR1 is SGHNT and CDR2 is YENEEA. This CDR3 contains 12 residues. The variable domain in full, with the rest retrieved from reference TRBV11-3 and TRBJ2-3, is EAGVVQSPRYKIIEKKQPVAFWCNPISGHNTLYWYLQNLGQGPELLIRYENEEAVDDSQLPKDRFSAERLKGVDSTLKIQPAELGDSAVYLCASSLLQGTQYFGPGTRLTVL.